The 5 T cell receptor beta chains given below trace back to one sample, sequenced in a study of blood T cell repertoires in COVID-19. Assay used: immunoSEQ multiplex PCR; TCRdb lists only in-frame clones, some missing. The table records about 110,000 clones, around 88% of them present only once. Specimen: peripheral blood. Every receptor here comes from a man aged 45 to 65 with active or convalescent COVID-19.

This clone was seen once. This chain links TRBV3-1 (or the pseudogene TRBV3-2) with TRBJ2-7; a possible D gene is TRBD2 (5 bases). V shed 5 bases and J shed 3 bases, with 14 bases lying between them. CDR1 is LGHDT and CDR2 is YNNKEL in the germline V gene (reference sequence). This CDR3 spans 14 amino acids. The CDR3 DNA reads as TGTGCCAGCAGCAAGAGCCCGGGGAACTACGAGCAGTACTTC. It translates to CASSKSPGNYEQYF.

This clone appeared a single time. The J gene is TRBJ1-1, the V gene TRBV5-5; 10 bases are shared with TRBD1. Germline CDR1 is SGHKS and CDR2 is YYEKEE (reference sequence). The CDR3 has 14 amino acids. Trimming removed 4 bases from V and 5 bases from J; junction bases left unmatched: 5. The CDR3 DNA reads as TGTGCCAGCAGCAAGACAGGGGGCGAGACTGAAGCTTTCTTT. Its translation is CASSKTGGETEAFF.

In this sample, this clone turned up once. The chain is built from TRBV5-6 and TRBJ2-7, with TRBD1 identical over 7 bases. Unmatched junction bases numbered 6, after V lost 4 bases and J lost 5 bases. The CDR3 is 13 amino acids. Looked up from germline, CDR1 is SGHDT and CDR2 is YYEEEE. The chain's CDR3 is CASSPDRAHEQYF. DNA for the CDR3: TGTGCCAGCAGCCCTGACAGGGCCCACGAGCAGTACTTC.

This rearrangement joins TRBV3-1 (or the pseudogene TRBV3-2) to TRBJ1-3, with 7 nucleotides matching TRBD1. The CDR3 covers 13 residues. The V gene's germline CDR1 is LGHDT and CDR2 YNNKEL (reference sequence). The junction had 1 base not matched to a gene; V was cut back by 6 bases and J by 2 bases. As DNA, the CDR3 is TGTGCCAGCAGGGGGACAGCTGGAAACACCATATATTTT. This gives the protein CASRGTAGNTIYF.

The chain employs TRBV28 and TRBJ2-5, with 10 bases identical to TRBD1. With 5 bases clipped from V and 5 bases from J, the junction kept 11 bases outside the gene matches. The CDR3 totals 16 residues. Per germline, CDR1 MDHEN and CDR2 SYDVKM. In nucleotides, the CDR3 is TGTGCCAGCAGTCCCCCCGGGACAGGGGAGGGGGAGACCCAGTACTTC. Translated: CASSPPGTGEGETQYF.